A single sample gave rise to the 20 T cell receptor beta chains below, sequenced in a study of technical replicates of blood from several donors. Sequencing used immunoSEQ multiplex PCR; TCRdb keeps in-frame clones, though not all of them. Of approximately 76,000 clones listed, around 85% are singletons. The sequencing input was PBMCs. The receptors were gathered from a human donor in good health. Some clones in this sample may be carry-over from other donors' samples.

This rearrangement joins TRBV30 to TRBJ2-5; D possibly corresponds to TRBD2 (6 bases). In germline, CDR1 is GTSNPN, CDR2 SVGIG (reference sequence). The CDR3 spans 14 residues. Trimming left V 4 bases short and J 5 bases short, with 17 bases between. The CDR3 DNA follows: TGTGCCTGGACGTATCCTAGCGTTTGGGAGACCCAGTACTTC. Protein sequence: CAWTYPSVWETQYF. The full variable domain, completed using reference TRBV30 and TRBJ2-5, is SQTIHQWPATLVQPVGSPLSLECTVEGTSNPNLYWYRQAAGRGLQLLFYSVGIGQISSEVPQNLSASRPQDRQFILSSKKLLLSDSGFYLCAWTYPSVWETQYFGPGTRLLVL.

This chain uses TRBV18 with TRBJ1-3; 7 bases agree with TRBD1. CDR1 and CDR2 from the germline V gene are KGHSH and LQKENI. This CDR3 is built from 15 residues. Unmatched junction bases numbered 0, after V lost 1 base and J lost 0 bases. The CDR3 region has the DNA TGTGCCAGCTCACCACGGGACAGCTCTGGAAACACCATATATTTT. Translated: CASSPRDSSGNTIYF.

J is TRBJ2-5 and V is TRBV4-1; 7 bases agree with TRBD2. Germline V gene sequence: CDR1 MGHRA, CDR2 YSYEKL. The CDR3 sequence is 20 residues long. The V segment lost 0 bases and the J segment 0 bases; nucleotides outside the gene matches: 16. The CDR3 loop is CASSQDRGLAGVPYQETQYF. The CDR3 coding sequence is TGCGCCAGCAGCCAAGATCGGGGACTCGCGGGAGTTCCGTACCAAGAGACCCAGTACTTC.

This chain connects TRBV11-2 to TRBJ2-1, with a weak D call TRBD2 (5 bases). Per the germline V gene, CDR1 is SGHAT and CDR2 is FQNNGV. The CDR3 sequence is 16 residues long. V lost 3 bases to trimming and J lost 1 base, with 13 bases between them. The CDR3 region is CASSLPSSGSYNEQFF. CDR3 nucleotide sequence: TGTGCCAGCAGCTTGCCCTCGAGCGGTTCCTACAATGAGCAGTTCTTC. Full variable domain (outside the CDR3, taken from reference TRBV11-2 and TRBJ2-1): EAGVAQSPRYKIIEKRQSVAFWCNPISGHATLYWYQQILGQGPKLLIQFQNNGVVDDSQLPKDRFSAERLKGVDSTLKIQPAKLEDSAVYLCASSLPSSGSYNEQFFGPGTRLTVL.

This clone was seen a handful of times. The chain carries TRBV7-6 and TRBJ1-4, with D uncertain. The CDR3 runs to 15 residues. Germline V lookup: CDR1 SGHVS, CDR2 FNYEAQ. The ends were cut back, 5 bases at V and 7 bases at J, with 17 bases in the middle. The CDR3 loop is CASSPSVGKSEKLFF. DNA for the CDR3: TGTGCCAGCAGCCCCTCGGTCGGGAAGAGTGAAAAACTGTTTTTT.

This chain uses TRBV7-9 with TRBJ1-2, with D hard to call. Between the trimmed V and J ends, which lost 6 bases and 6 bases, there was a span of 14 bases. CDR1 is SEHNR, CDR2 FQNEAQ, per germline (reference sequence). The CDR3 has 13 amino acids. The CDR3 sequence is CASSPTWADGYTF. For the CDR3, the DNA is TGTGCCAGCAGTCCCACTTGGGCAGATGGCTACACCTTC.

The V and J genes are TRBV7-8 and TRBJ2-7, with 10 bases lining up with TRBD1. The V and J ends lost 0 bases and 7 bases, in that order; junction bases with no gene match: 3. Germline V gene sequence: CDR1 SGHVS, CDR2 FQNEAQ. This CDR3 has 14 amino acids. CDR3: CASSLAGQGREQYF. In DNA, the CDR3 is TGTGCCAGCAGCTTAGCGGGACAGGGGAGAGAGCAGTACTTC.

The chain joins TRBV29-1 to TRBJ2-3; D gene ambiguous. Germline V gene data show CDR1 as SQVTM and CDR2 as ANQGSEA. There are 12 residues in the CDR3. Trimming took 6 bases from V and 0 from J, leaving 7 bases between them. CDR3 bases: TGCAGCGTGAAGACTAGCACAGATACGCAGTATTTT. This translates into CSVKTSTDTQYF.

The gene calls are TRBV12-5 and TRBJ1-5; D is possibly TRBD1 (6 bases). V dropped 3 bases and J dropped 2 bases, with 17 bases sitting between them. The germline V gene encodes CDR1 LGHNT and CDR2 FRNRAP. CDR3 length equals 17 residues. The CDR3 DNA sequence: TGTGCTAGTGGTTTTCTCAGACAGGCCGACGGCAATCAGCCCCAGCATTTT. It encodes CASGFLRQADGNQPQHF.

This sequence joins TRBV21-1 and TRBJ2-5; the table assigns TRBD2, which was not confirmed against the DNA. TRBV21-1 represents a pseudogene. The CDR3 consists of 15 residues. CDR3 DNA sequence: TGTGCCAGCAGCGCAATAGCGGGGGTGAGAGAGACCCAGTACTTC. It codes for CASSAIAGVRETQYF.

Only a few counts were recorded for this clone. The V and J genes are TRBV2 and TRBJ1-3, with D unclear. The germline V gene encodes CDR1 SNHLY and CDR2 FYNNEI. Trimming removed 3 bases at V and 9 bases at J, with 6 bases between. This CDR3 spans 11 amino acids. The CDR3 coding sequence is TGTGCCAGCAGTGATTCTCCCACCATATATTTT. This sequence encodes CASSDSPTIYF. The full variable domain, completed using reference TRBV2 and TRBJ1-3, is EPEVTQTPSHQVTQMGQEVILRCVPISNHLYFYWYRQILGQKVEFLVSFYNNEISEKSEIFDDQFSVERPDGSNFTLKIRSTKLEDSAMYFCASSDSPTIYFGEGSWLTVV.

The chain joins TRBV7-9 to TRBJ1-1; 7 bases align to TRBD1. Germline trimming cut 5 bases from V and 10 bases from J; bases unmatched to any gene: 13. Germline lookup yields CDR1 SEHNR and CDR2 FQNEAQ (reference sequence). The CDR3 has 14 amino acids. The CDR3: CASSTRDSASGAFF. As DNA, the CDR3 is TGTGCCAGCAGCACCAGGGACAGCGCCTCGGGAGCTTTCTTT.

DNA for the CDR3: TGTGCCATCAGTGGTACGAGCGGGAGAGGCAAGTACGAGCAGTACTTC. Translating gives CAISGTSGRGKYEQYF. The V call is TRBV10-3, the J call TRBJ2-7; TRBD2 matches at 8 bases. This CDR3 has 16 amino acids. The J segment lost 4 bases and the V segment lost 4 bases, leaving 12 bases of the junction unmatched. CDR1 ENHRY and CDR2 SYGVKD come from the germline V gene.

J is TRBJ2-7 and V is TRBV7-9, with 7 bases identical to TRBD1. The V segment lost 5 bases and the J segment 3 bases; nucleotides outside the gene matches: 16. The CDR3 extends over 17 amino acids. Germline V lookup: CDR1 SEHNR, CDR2 FQNEAQ (reference sequence). The CDR3 DNA reads as TGTGCCAGCAGCAGGTCCCTTTCTCGGACAGGACGCTACGAGCAGTACTTC. This codes for CASSRSLSRTGRYEQYF. The full variable domain, completed using reference TRBV7-9 and TRBJ2-7, is DTGVSQNPRHKITKRGQNVTFRCDPISEHNRLYWYRQTLGQGPEFLTYFQNEAQLEKSRLLSDRFSAERPKGSFSTLEIQRTEQGDSAMYLCASSRSLSRTGRYEQYFGPGTRLTVT.

The rearrangement joins TRBV7-2 to TRBJ1-6; 9 nucleotides agree with TRBD1. Germline V gives CDR1 SGHTA, CDR2 FQGNSA. The junction had 7 bases not matched to a gene; V was cut back by 5 bases and J by 8 bases. The CDR3 length is 15 residues. DNA of the CDR3: TGTGCCAGCAGCAACTACAGGGGGCAGGATTCACCCCTCCACTTT. Residues: CASSNYRGQDSPLHF.

The genes are TRBV7-3 and TRBJ2-1, with a weak D call TRBD1 (6 bases). The V end lost 4 bases, the J end lost 6 bases, and 19 bases lay between the germline ends. Germline-derived CDR1 and CDR2 are SGHTA and FQGTGA. This CDR3 spans 16 amino acids. CDR3 in DNA: TGTGCCAGCAGCTCTCAGGGGACAACCCTACTCAATGAGCAGTTCTTC. Protein product: CASSSQGTTLLNEQFF.

The chain uses TRBV9 and TRBJ2-1, with D unresolved. Trimming shortened V by 4 bases and J by 9 bases, and 8 bases separated the two germline ends. CDR3 size: 11 residues. Germline-derived CDR1 and CDR2 are SGDLS and YYNGEE. For the CDR3, the DNA is TGTGCCAGCAGCACCACGGGTGAGCAGTTCTTC. It encodes CASSTTGEQFF.

This chain uses TRBV6-1 with TRBJ1-3; D is uncertain. The V gene's germline CDR1 is MNHNS and CDR2 SASEGT. The V end was cut by 6 bases, the J end by 5 bases, with 11 bases between. This CDR3 has 13 amino acids. The CDR3 loop reads CASRTGSRNTIYF. CDR3 bases: TGTGCCAGCAGGACCGGGTCGCGAAACACCATATATTTT.

V is TRBV2 and J is TRBJ2-2; 8 bases line up with TRBD2. V lost 4 bases to trimming and J lost 4 bases; unmatched junction nucleotides: 5. Germline V gene lookup returns CDR1 SNHLY and CDR2 FYNNEI. This CDR3 has 15 residues. The CDR3 sequence: CASSVAGGSTGELFF. CDR3 sequence (DNA): TGTGCCAGCAGTGTGGCGGGAGGTAGCACCGGGGAGCTGTTTTTT.

The rearrangement joins TRBV7-2 to TRBJ1-5, with a tentative D call TRBD1 (5 bases). Germline CDR1 and CDR2: SGHTA and FQGNSA. Trimming left V 1 base short and J 2 bases short, with 9 bases between. The CDR3 sequence is 15 residues long. CDR3 DNA: TGTGCCAGCAGCTTAGTGGGGCCAGGCAATCAGCCCCAGCATTTT. Translating it yields CASSLVGPGNQPQHF.